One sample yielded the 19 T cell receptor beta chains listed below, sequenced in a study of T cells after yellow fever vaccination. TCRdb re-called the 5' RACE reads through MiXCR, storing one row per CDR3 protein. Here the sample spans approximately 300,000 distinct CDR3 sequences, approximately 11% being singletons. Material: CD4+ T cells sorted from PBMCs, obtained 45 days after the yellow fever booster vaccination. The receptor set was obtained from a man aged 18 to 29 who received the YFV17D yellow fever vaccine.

CDR3 loop: CASSVHSGANVLTF. CDR3 DNA: TGTGCCAGCAGTGTCCACTCTGGGGCCAACGTCCTGACTTTC. V gene TRBV6-1 combines with J gene TRBJ2-6; D is unclear. V was trimmed by 4 bases and J by 0 bases, leaving 4 bases between them. The CDR3 length is 14 residues. The germline gives CDR1 MNHNS, CDR2 SASEGT.

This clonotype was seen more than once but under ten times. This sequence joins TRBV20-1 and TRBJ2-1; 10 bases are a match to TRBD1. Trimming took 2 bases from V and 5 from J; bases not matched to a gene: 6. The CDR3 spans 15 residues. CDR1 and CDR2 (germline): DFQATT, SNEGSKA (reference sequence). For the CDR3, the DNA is TGCAGTGCTAGAATGGGGACAGGGGTCAACAATGAGCAGTTCTTC. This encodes CSARMGTGVNNEQFF.

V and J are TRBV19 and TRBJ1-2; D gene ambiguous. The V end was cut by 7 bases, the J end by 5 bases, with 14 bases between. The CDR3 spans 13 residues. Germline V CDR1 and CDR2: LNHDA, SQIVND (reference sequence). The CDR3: CASTVDHGYGYTF. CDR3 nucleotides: TGTGCCAGTACCGTGGATCACGGATATGGCTACACCTTC. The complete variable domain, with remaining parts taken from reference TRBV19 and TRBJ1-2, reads DGGITQSPKYLFRKEGQNVTLSCEQNLNHDAMYWYRQDPGQGLRLIYYSQIVNDFQKGDIAEGYSVSREKKESFPLTVTSAQKNPTAFYLCASTVDHGYGYTFGSGTRLTVV.

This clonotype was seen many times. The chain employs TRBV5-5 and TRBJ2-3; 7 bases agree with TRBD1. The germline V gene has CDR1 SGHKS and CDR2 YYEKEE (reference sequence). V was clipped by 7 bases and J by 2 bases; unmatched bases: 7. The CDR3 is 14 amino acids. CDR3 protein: CASCWDSITDTQYF. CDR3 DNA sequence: TGTGCCAGCTGTTGGGACAGTATCACAGATACGCAGTATTTT.

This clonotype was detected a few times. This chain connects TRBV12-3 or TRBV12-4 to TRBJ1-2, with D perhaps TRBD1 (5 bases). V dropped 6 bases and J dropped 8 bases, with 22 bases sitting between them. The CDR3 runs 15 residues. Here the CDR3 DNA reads TGTGCCAGCAGCCCACCTCGGGACGCTGGTGGGGGCTACACCTTC. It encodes CASSPPRDAGGGYTF.

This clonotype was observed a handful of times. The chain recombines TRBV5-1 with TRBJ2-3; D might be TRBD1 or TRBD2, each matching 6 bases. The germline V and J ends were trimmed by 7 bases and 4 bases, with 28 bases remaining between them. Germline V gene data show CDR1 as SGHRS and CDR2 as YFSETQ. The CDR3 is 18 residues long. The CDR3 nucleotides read TGCGCCAGCTACCCGAGAGCAGGGAGGTCCGAGGGGGCAGATACGCAGTATTTT. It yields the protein CASYPRAGRSEGADTQYF.

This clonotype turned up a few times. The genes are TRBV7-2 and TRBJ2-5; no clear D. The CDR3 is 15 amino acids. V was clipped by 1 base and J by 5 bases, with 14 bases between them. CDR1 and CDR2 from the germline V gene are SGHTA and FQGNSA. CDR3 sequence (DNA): TGTGCCAGCAGCTTAGTGGCCAACCCTGGCGAGACCCAGTACTTC. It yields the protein CASSLVANPGETQYF. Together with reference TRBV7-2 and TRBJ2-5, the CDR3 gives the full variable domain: GAGVSQSPSNKVTEKGKDVELRCDPISGHTALYWYRQSLGQGLEFLIYFQGNSAPDKSGLPSDRFSAERTGGSVSTLTIQRTQQEDSAVYLCASSLVANPGETQYFGPGTRLLVL.

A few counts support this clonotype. The CDR3 coding sequence is TGTGCCACTTTTCGACAGACTTACTATGGCTACACCTTC. Its translation: CATFRQTYYGYTF. This chain joins TRBV5-4 and TRBJ1-2; weak D call: TRBD1 (5 bases). The V end lost 9 bases, the J end lost 3 bases, and 15 bases lay between the germline ends. Germline V CDR1 and CDR2: SGHNT, YYREEE (reference sequence). CDR3 length equals 13 residues. The complete variable domain, with remaining parts taken from reference TRBV5-4 and TRBJ1-2, reads ETGVTQSPTHLIKTRGQQVTLRCSSQSGHNTVSWYQQALGQGPQFIFQYYREEENGRGNFPPRFSGLQFPNYSSELNVNALELDDSALYLCATFRQTYYGYTFGSGTRLTVV.

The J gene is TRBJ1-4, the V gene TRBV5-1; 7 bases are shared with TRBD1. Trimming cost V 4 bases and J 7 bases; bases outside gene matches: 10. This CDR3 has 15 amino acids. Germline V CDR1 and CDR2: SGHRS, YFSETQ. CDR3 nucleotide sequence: TGCGCCAGCAGCCGGAGACAGGGTATCGGTGAAAAACTGTTTTTT. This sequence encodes CASSRRQGIGEKLFF.

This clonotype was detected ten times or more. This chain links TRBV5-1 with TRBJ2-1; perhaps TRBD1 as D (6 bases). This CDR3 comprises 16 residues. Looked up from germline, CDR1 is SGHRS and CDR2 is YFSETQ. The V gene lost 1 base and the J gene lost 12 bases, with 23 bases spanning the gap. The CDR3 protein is CASSLRGQGGEVGQFF. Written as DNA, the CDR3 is TGCGCCAGCAGCTTGCGCGGACAAGGGGGTGAAGTAGGGCAGTTCTTC. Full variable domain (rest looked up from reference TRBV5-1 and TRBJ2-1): KAGVTQTPRYLIKTRGQQVTLSCSPISGHRSVSWYQQTPGQGLQFLFEYFSETQRNKGNFPGRFSGRQFSNSRSEMNVSTLELGDSALYLCASSLRGQGGEVGQFFGPGTRLTVL.

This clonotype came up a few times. This chain's CDR3 is CARMTGGYTF. In DNA form, the CDR3 reads TGTGCCAGAATGACGGGTGGCTACACCTTC. This chain connects TRBV6-1 to TRBJ1-2; D ambiguous. Germline V lookup: CDR1 MNHNS, CDR2 SASEGT. This CDR3 is 10 amino acids long. V was cut by 9 bases and J by 7 bases, with 9 bases left in between.

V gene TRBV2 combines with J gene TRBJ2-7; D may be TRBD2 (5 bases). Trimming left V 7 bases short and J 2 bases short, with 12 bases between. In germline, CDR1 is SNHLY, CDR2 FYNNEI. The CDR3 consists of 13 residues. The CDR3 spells CASMRAVTYEQYF. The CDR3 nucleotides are TGTGCCAGCATGAGGGCAGTAACCTACGAGCAGTACTTC.

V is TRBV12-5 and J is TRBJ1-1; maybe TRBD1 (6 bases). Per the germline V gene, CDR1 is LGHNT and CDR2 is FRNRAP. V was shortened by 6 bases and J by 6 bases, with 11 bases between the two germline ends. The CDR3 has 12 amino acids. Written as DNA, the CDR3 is TGTGCTAGTGGCCCAGGGGTTTCTGAAGCTTTCTTT. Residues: CASGPGVSEAFF.

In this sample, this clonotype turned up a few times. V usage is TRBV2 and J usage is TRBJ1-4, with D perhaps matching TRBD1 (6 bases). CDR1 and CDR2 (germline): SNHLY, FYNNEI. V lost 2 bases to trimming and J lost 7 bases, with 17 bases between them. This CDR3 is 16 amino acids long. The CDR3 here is CASSEQGGRGSEKLFF. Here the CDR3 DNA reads TGTGCCAGCAGTGAACAAGGTGGCAGGGGAAGTGAAAAACTGTTTTTT.

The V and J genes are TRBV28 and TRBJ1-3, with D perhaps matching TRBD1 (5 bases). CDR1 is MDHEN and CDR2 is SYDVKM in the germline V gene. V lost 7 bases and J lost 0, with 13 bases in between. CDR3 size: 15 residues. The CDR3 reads CASTFGGNSGNTIYF. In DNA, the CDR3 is TGTGCCAGCACTTTCGGGGGTAACTCTGGAAACACCATATATTTT.

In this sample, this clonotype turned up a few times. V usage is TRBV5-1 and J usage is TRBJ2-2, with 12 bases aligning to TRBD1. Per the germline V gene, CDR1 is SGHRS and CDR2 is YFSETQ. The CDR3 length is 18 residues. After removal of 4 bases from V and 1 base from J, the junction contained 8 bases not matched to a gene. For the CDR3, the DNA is TGCGCCAGCAGCGTCCGGGACAGGGGGCCCCTGAACACCGGGGAGCTGTTTTTT. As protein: CASSVRDRGPLNTGELFF.

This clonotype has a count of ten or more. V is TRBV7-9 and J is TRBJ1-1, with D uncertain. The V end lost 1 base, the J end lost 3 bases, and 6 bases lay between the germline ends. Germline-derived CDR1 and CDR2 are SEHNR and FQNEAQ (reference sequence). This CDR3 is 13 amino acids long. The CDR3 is CASSLEADTEAFF. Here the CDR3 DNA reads TGTGCCAGCAGCTTAGAGGCGGACACTGAAGCTTTCTTT.

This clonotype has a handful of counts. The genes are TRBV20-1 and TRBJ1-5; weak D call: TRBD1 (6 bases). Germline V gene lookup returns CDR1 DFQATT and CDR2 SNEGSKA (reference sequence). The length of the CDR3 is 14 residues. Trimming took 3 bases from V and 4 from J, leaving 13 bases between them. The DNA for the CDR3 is TGCAGTGCTAGTAGCGGAGGGGGGAATCAGCCCCAGCATTTT. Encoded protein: CSASSGGGNQPQHF.

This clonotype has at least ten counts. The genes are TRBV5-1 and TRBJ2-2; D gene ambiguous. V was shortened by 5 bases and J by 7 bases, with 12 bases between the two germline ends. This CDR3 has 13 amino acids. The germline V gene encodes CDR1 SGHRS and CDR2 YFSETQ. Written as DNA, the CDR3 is TGCGCCAGCAGGGGCCCCGAGGACGGGGAGCTGTTTTTT. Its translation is CASRGPEDGELFF. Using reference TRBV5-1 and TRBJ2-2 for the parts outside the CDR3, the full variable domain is KAGVTQTPRYLIKTRGQQVTLSCSPISGHRSVSWYQQTPGQGLQFLFEYFSETQRNKGNFPGRFSGRQFSNSRSEMNVSTLELGDSALYLCASRGPEDGELFFGEGSRLTVL.